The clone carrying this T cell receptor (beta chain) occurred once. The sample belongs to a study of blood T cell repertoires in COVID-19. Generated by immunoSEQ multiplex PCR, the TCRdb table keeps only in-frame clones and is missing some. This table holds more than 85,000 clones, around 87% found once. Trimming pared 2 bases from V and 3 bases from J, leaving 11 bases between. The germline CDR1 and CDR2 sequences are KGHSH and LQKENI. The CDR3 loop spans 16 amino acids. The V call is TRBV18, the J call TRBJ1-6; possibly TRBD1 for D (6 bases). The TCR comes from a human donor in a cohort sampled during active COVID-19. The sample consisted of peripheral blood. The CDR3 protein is CASSPARGVYNSPLHF. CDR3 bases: TGTGCCAGCTCACCAGCCAGGGGAGTCTATAATTCACCCCTCCACTTT.